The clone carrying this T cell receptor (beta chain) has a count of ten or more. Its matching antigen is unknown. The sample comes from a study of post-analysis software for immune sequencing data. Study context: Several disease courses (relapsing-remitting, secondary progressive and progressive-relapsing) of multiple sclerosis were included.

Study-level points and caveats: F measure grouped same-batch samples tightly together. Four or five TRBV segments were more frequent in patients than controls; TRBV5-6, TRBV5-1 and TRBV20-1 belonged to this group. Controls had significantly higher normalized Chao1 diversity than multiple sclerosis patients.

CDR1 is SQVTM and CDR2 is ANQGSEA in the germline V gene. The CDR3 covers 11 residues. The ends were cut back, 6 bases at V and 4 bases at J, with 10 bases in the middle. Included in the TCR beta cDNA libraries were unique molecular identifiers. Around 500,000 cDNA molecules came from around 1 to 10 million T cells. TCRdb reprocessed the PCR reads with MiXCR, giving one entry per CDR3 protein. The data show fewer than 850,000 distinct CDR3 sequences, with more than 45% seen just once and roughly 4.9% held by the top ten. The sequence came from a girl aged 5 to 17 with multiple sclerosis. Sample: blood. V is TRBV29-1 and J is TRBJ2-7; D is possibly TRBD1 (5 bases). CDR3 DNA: TGCAGCGTAACACGACAGTACGAGCAGTACTTC. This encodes CSVTRQYEQYF.